The text below deals with one T cell receptor (beta chain). Germline CDR1 is SGHRS and CDR2 is YFSETQ. The CDR3 contains 15 residues. With V trimmed by 6 bases and J by 7 bases, 5 bases remained unmatched. No infections or other immune events were documented during collection. This sample stems from a study of identifying expanded T cells in peripheral blood. Generated by immunoSEQ multiplex PCR, the TCRdb table keeps only in-frame clones and is missing some. The sample has approximately 94,000 clones, about 90% seen once; the top ten hold just over 5.5%. Sequencing was carried out using blood. This TCR was recovered from a person aged 18-69 years in good health. The chain has TRBV5-1 and TRBJ2-2; TRBD2 aligns across 14 bases. The CDR3 protein is CASTGTSGSVGELFF. Here the CDR3 DNA reads TGCGCCAGCACGGGGACTAGCGGGAGTGTCGGGGAGCTGTTTTTT.